The 9 T cell receptor beta chains below come from one sample, sequenced in a study of CD8 T cells in ankylosing spondylitis. TCRdb passed the 5' RACE reads through MiXCR, listing each CDR3 protein once. The data show approximately 200,000 distinct CDR3 sequences, 9.5% to 15% seen once. The sample taken for sequencing was blood, either unsorted or a sorted T cell fraction (not recorded which). These receptor sequences come from a male donor with ankylosing spondylitis or in good health (not recorded which).

This clonotype has ten or more counts. The J gene is TRBJ2-7, the V gene TRBV10-1, with 9 bases matching TRBD1. V was clipped by 10 bases and J by 3 bases; unmatched bases: 13. This CDR3 is built from 15 residues. In germline, CDR1 is WNHNN, CDR2 SYGVQD (reference sequence). The CDR3 loop reads CATEPTGTGIYEQYF. CDR3 DNA: TGCGCCACCGAACCTACCGGGACAGGGATCTACGAGCAGTACTTC.

This clonotype was counted at least ten times. This sequence joins TRBV4-1 and TRBJ1-1; D is unclear. The CDR3 extends over 13 amino acids. The V and J ends lost 0 bases and 6 bases respectively, with 8 bases between them. CDR1 MGHRA and CDR2 YSYEKL come from the germline V gene. The CDR3 reads CASSQDVTAEAFF. The CDR3 nucleotides read TGCGCCAGCAGCCAAGACGTAACGGCTGAAGCTTTCTTT.

This clonotype showed up just a few times. This chain uses TRBV13 with TRBJ1-4; no clear D gene. The CDR3 length is 14 residues. Trimming cost V 4 bases and J 7 bases, with 13 bases left between them. The germline V gene encodes CDR1 PRHDT and CDR2 FYEKMQ (reference sequence). CDR3 in DNA: TGTGCCAGCAGCTCCCGGGCCAGTGGTGAAAAACTGTTTTTT. Protein: CASSSRASGEKLFF. Full variable domain (missing parts from reference TRBV13 and TRBJ1-4): AAGVIQSPRHLIKEKRETATLKCYPIPRHDTVYWYQQGPGQDPQFLISFYEKMQSDKGSIPDRFSAQQFSDYHSELNMSSLELGDSALYFCASSSRASGEKLFFGSGTQLSVL.

The chain is built from TRBV29-1 and TRBJ2-5; no firm D call. Trimming stripped 3 bases from V and 1 base from J, with 12 bases between. From germline, CDR1 is SQVTM and CDR2 ANQGSEA. The CDR3 covers 14 residues. In nucleotides, the CDR3 is TGCAGCGTTGAGTTTTTCCTGCTCCAAGAGACCCAGTACTTC. Translation: CSVEFFLLQETQYF. The entire variable domain, with the rest obtained from reference TRBV29-1 and TRBJ2-5, is as follows: SAVISQKPSRDICQRGTSLTIQCQVDSQVTMMFWYRQQPGQSLTLIATANQGSEATYESGFVIDKFPISRPNLTFSTLTVSNMSPEDSSIYLCSVEFFLLQETQYFGPGTRLLVL.

This clonotype was observed many times. This rearrangement joins TRBV20-1 to TRBJ2-1, with D possibly TRBD2 on 6 matching bases. The germline V gene encodes CDR1 DFQATT and CDR2 SNEGSKA (reference sequence). Trimming took 3 bases from V and 0 from J, leaving 9 bases between them. The CDR3 is made up of 14 amino acids. The CDR3 DNA reads as TGCAGTGCTAGTACCGGGAGCTCCTACAATGAGCAGTTCTTC. It specifies CSASTGSSYNEQFF.

This clonotype has more than one count but fewer than ten. The chain uses TRBV20-1 and TRBJ2-1, with D possibly matching TRBD2 (5 bases). With 5 bases removed from V and 3 bases from J, the gap between germline ends came to 11 bases. This CDR3 has 13 residues. Looked up from germline, CDR1 is DFQATT and CDR2 is SNEGSKA (reference sequence). DNA of the CDR3: TGCAGTGCTTTTGGGGAGAACTACAATGAGCAGTTCTTC. Encoded protein: CSAFGENYNEQFF.

This clonotype has more than one count but fewer than ten. V and J are TRBV12-3 or TRBV12-4 and TRBJ2-4; 11 bases align to TRBD2. The junction had 2 bases not matched to a gene; V was cut back by 5 bases and J by 5 bases. This CDR3 is built from 14 residues. CDR3 sequence reads: CASSTGLAENIQYF. The CDR3 DNA reads as TGTGCCAGCAGTACGGGACTAGCGGAAAACATTCAGTACTTC.

The rearrangement links TRBV12-3 or TRBV12-4 to TRBJ1-6; 7 bases line up with TRBD1. This CDR3 is 13 amino acids long. Trimming cost V 3 bases and J 8 bases; bases outside gene matches: 1. The CDR3 spells CASSLQGDSPLHF. CDR3 in DNA: TGTGCCAGCAGTTTGCAGGGGGATTCACCCCTCCACTTT.

The sample holds a few counts of this clonotype. The chain is built from TRBV21-1 and TRBJ2-7; no DNA check was done on the table's D call, TRBD1. TRBV21-1 is termed a pseudogene. The CDR3 totals 17 residues. CDR3 loop: CASSKGKTTGPPYEQYF. The DNA of the CDR3 is TGTGCCAGCAGCAAAGGAAAAACGACAGGCCCTCCTTACGAGCAGTACTTC.